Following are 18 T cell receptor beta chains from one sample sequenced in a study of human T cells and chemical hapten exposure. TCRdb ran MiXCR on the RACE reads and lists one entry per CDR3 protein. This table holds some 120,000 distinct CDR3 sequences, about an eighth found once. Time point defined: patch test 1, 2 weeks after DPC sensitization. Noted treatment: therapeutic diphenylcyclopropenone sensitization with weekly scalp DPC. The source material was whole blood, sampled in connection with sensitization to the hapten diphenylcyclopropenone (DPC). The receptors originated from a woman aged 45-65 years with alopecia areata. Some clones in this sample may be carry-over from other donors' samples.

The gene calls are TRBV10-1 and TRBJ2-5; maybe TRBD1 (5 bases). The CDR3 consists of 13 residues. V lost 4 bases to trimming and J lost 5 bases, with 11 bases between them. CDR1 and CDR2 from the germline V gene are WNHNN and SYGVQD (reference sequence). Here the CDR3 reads CASSVGLGETQYF. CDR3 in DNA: TGCGCCAGCAGTGTGGGGCTCGGCGAGACCCAGTACTTC.

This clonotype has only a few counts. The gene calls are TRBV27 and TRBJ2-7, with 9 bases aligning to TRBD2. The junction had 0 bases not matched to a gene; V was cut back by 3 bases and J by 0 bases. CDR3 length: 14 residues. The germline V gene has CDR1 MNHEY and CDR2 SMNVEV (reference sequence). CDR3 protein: CASSLREGSYEQYF. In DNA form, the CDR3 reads TGTGCCAGCAGTTTGCGGGAGGGCTCCTACGAGCAGTACTTC.

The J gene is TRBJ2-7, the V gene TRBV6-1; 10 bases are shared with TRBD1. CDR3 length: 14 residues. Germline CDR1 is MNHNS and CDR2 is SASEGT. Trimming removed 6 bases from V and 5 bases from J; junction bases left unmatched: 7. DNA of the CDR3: TGTGCCAGCAGGGCGGGACAGGGGTTCCACGAGCAGTACTTC. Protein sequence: CASRAGQGFHEQYF.

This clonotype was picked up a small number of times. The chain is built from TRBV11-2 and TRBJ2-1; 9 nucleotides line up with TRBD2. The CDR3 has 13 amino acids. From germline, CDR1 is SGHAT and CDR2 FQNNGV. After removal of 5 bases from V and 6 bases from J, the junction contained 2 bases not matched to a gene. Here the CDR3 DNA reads TGTGCCAGCAGCCGGCGGGGGGGCAATGAGCAGTTCTTC. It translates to CASSRRGGNEQFF.

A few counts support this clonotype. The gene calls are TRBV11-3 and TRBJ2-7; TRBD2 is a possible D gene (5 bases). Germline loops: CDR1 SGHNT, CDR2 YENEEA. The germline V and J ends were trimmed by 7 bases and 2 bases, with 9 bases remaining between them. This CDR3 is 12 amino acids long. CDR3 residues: CASIRGAYEQYF. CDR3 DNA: TGTGCCAGCATCCGGGGAGCCTACGAGCAGTACTTC.

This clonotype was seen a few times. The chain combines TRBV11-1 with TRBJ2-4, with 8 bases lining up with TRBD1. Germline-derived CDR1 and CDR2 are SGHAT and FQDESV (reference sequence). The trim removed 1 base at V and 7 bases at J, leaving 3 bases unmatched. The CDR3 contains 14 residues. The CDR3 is CASSLGTGRNIQYF. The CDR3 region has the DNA TGTGCCAGCAGCTTAGGGACAGGGAGGAACATTCAGTACTTC.

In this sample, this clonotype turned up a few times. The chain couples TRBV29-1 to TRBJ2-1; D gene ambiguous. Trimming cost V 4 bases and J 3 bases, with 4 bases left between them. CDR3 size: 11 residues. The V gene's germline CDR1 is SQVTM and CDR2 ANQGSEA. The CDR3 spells CSVASYNEQFF. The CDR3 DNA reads TGCAGCGTTGCTAGCTACAATGAGCAGTTCTTC.

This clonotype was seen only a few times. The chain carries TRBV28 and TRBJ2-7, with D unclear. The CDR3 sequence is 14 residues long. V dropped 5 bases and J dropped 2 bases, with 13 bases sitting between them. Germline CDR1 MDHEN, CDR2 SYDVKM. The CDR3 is CASSGPDWPYEQYF. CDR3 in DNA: TGTGCCAGCAGTGGGCCAGACTGGCCCTACGAGCAGTACTTC.

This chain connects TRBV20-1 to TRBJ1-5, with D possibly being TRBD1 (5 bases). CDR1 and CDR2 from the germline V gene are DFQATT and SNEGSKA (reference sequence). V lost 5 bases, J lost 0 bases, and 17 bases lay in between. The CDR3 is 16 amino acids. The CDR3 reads CSASTARAYSNQPQHF. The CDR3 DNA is TGCAGTGCTTCGACAGCCCGTGCATATAGCAATCAGCCCCAGCATTTT.

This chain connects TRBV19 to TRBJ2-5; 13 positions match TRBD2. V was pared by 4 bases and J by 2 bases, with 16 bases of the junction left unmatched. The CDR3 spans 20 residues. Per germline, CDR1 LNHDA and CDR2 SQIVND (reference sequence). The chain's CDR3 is CASSTITSGGDPLKQETQYF. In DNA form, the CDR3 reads TGTGCCAGTAGTACGATAACTAGCGGGGGGGATCCACTAAAACAAGAGACCCAGTACTTC.

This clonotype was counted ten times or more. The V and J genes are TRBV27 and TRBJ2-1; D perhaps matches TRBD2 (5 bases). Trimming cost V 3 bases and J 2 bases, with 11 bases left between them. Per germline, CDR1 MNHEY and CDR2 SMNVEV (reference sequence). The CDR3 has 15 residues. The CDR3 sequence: CASSLGRGTYNEQFF. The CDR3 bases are TGTGCCAGCAGTTTGGGGAGAGGCACCTACAATGAGCAGTTCTTC.

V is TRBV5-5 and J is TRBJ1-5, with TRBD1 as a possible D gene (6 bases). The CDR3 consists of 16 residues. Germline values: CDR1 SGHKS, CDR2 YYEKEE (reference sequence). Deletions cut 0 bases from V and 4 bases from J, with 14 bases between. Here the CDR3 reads CASSLVTGATNQPQHF. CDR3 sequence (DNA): TGTGCCAGCAGCTTGGTGACAGGAGCGACGAATCAGCCCCAGCATTTT.

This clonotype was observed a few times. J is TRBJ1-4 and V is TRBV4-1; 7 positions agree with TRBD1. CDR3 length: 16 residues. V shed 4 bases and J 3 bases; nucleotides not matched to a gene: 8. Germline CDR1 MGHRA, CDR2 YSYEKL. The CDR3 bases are TGCGCCAGCAGCCCTGACAGGGCGCGGTCTAATGAAAAACTGTTTTTT. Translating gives CASSPDRARSNEKLFF.

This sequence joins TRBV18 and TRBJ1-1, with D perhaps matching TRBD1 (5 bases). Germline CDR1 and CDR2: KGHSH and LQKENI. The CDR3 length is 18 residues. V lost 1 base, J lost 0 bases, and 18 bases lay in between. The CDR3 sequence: CASSPLPQKRGMNTEAFF. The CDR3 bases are TGTGCCAGCTCACCACTCCCGCAAAAACGGGGCATGAACACTGAAGCTTTCTTT. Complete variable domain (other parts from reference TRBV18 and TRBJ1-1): NAGVMQNPRHLVRRRGQEARLRCSPMKGHSHVYWYRQLPEEGLKFMVYLQKENIIDESGMPKERFSAEFPKEGPSILRIQQVVRGDSAAYFCASSPLPQKRGMNTEAFFGQGTRLTVV.

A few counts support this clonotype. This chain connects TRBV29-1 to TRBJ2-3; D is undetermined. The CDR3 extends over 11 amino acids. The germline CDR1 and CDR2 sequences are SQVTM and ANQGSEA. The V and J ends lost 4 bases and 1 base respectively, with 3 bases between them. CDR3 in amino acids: CSVAGTDTQYF. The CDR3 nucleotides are TGCAGCGTTGCCGGCACAGATACGCAGTATTTT.

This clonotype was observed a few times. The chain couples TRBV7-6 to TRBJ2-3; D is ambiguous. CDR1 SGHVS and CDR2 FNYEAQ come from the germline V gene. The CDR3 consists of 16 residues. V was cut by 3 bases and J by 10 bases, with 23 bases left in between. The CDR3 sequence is CASSFFGPVGNGAQYF. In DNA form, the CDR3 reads TGTGCCAGCAGCTTTTTCGGCCCCGTCGGTAATGGGGCGCAGTATTTT.

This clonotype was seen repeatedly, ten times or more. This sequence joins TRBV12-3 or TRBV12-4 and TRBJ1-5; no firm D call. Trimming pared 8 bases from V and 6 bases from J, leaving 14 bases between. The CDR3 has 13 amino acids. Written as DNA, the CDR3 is TGTGCCAGCTCCCAAGGAGTAGGTCAGCCCCAGCATTTT. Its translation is CASSQGVGQPQHF.

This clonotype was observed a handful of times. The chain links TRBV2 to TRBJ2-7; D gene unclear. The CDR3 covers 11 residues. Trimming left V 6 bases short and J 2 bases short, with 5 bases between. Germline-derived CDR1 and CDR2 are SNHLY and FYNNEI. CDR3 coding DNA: TGTGCCAGCAGGCGGACCTACGAGCAGTACTTC. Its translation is CASRRTYEQYF.